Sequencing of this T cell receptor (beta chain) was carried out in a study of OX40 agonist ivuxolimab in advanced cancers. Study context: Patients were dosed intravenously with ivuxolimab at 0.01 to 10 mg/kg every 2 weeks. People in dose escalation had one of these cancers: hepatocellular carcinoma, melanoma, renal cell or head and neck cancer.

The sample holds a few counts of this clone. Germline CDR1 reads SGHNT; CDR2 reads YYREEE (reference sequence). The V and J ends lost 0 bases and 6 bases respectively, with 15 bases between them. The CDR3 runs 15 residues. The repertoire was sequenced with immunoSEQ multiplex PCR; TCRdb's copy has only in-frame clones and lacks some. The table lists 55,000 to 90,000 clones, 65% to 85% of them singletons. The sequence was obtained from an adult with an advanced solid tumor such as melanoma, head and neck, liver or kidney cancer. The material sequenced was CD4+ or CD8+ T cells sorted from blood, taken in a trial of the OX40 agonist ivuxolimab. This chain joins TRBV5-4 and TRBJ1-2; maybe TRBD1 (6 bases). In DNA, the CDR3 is TGTGCCAGCAGCTTGGTACAGGGCAGTGGTGATGGCTACACCTTC. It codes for CASSLVQGSGDGYTF.